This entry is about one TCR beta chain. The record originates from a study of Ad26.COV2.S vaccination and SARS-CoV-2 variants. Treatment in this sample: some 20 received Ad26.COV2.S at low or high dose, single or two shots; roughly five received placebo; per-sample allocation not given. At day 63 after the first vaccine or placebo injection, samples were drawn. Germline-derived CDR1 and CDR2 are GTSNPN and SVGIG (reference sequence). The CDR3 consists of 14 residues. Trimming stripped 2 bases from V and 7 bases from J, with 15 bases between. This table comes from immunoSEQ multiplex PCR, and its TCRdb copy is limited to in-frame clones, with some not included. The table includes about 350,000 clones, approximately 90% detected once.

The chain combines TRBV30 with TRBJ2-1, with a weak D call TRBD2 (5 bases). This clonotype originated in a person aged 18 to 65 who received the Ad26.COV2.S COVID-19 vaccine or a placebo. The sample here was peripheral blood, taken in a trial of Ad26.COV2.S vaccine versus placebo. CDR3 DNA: TGTGCCTGGAGTCTAGGTTTTACTAGGAATGAGCAGTTCTTC. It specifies CAWSLGFTRNEQFF.